This T cell receptor beta chain derives from a study of blood T cell repertoires in COVID-19. Study summary: Sample material is recorded as cDNA or gDNA derived from T cells, B-cell-depleted T cells, or PBMCs.

This CDR3 region has 16 residues. Germline V gene data show CDR1 as SGDLS and CDR2 as YYNGEE. Trimming took off 4 bases at V and 6 bases at J, with 20 bases between the two ends. Sequencing was performed with immunoSEQ multiplex PCR; in TCRdb, only in-frame clones are kept and a portion is missing. The sample shows about 170,000 clones, more than 75% of them seen only once. This chain links TRBV9 with TRBJ2-1; TRBD2 is a possible D gene (6 bases). This sequence originates from a man in his fifties who had recovered from COVID-19. Sequenced material: peripheral blood. The DNA of the CDR3 is TGTGCCAGCAGCTTACGCTCGGGCATGACTAGCAATGAGCAGTTCTTC. Its translation is CASSLRSGMTSNEQFF.